The 25 T cell receptor beta chains presented below share a single source sample, sequenced in a study of blood T cell repertoires in COVID-19. Generated by immunoSEQ multiplex PCR, the TCRdb table keeps only in-frame clones and is missing some. The sample lists 220,000 or so clones, approximately 80% occurring once. The sample was peripheral blood. The origin of the receptors is a woman in her sixties who had recovered from COVID-19.

The chain carries TRBV13 and TRBJ1-2; TRBD1 aligns across 8 bases. Germline lookup yields CDR1 PRHDT and CDR2 FYEKMQ (reference sequence). The CDR3 sequence is 15 residues long. J was trimmed by 4 bases and V by 2 bases; bases with no gene match: 6. This CDR3 is CASSLRQGAGYGYTF. The CDR3 DNA sequence: TGTGCCAGCAGCTTAAGGCAGGGGGCGGGCTATGGCTACACCTTC.

The J gene is TRBJ2-1, the V gene TRBV14, with 9 nucleotides matching TRBD2. The CDR3 runs to 15 residues. Germline assignment: CDR1 SGHDN and CDR2 FVKESK. Trimming took 5 bases from V and 3 from J; bases not matched to a gene: 5. CDR3 coding DNA: TGTGCCAGCAGCGCTAGCGGGGTCTTCTACAATGAGCAGTTCTTC. As protein: CASSASGVFYNEQFF.

This clone was detected only a few times. V is TRBV30 and J is TRBJ1-5, with D perhaps matching TRBD1 (6 bases). CDR1 is GTSNPN and CDR2 is SVGIG in the germline V gene (reference sequence). With 3 bases removed from V and 7 bases from J, the gap between germline ends came to 13 bases. The CDR3 loop spans 13 amino acids. The CDR3 region is CAWSAQGTQPQHF. CDR3 DNA sequence: TGTGCCTGGAGCGCCCAGGGGACGCAGCCCCAGCATTTT.

The chain employs TRBV3-1 (or the pseudogene TRBV3-2) and TRBJ2-1; D call uncertain. The CDR3 has 15 amino acids. From germline, CDR1 is LGHDT and CDR2 YNNKEL (reference sequence). V dropped 6 bases and J dropped 1 base, with 13 bases sitting between them. CDR3 sequence reads: CASRLLRDSYNEQFF. In DNA form, the CDR3 reads TGTGCCAGCAGACTACTCCGCGATTCCTACAATGAGCAGTTCTTC.

CDR3 nucleotides: TGTGCCAGCAGCTTATGGTCCGGGACACGCTCCTACAATGAGCAGTTCTTC. It encodes CASSLWSGTRSYNEQFF. The chain links TRBV11-2 to TRBJ2-1, with D tentatively TRBD1 (6 bases). The CDR3 is 17 residues long. Germline CDR1 and CDR2: SGHAT and FQNNGV. The V and J ends lost 2 bases and 0 bases respectively, with 14 bases between them.

The chain has TRBV6-6 and TRBJ2-5; 11 bases align to TRBD2. The V gene's germline CDR1 is MNHNY and CDR2 SVGAGI (reference sequence). The CDR3 loop spans 16 amino acids. V shed 0 bases and J 7 bases; nucleotides not matched to a gene: 7. The CDR3 bases are TGTGCCAGCAGTTACTCCTTTAGCGGGGGGGCGGGGACCCAGTACTTC. It codes for CASSYSFSGGAGTQYF.

The rearrangement joins TRBV27 to TRBJ1-1; 9 positions agree with TRBD1. The CDR3 sequence is 17 residues long. Germline CDR1 is MNHEY and CDR2 is SMNVEV (reference sequence). The V and J ends lost 5 bases and 5 bases, in that order; junction bases with no gene match: 15. Here the CDR3 reads CASSLGFPGTGLTEAFF. The CDR3 DNA reads as TGTGCCAGCAGTCTCGGATTCCCCGGGACAGGGTTGACTGAAGCTTTCTTT.

This chain joins TRBV7-8 and TRBJ2-1, with D hard to call. V gave up 5 bases and J gave up 12 bases, with 14 bases separating them. CDR1 SGHVS and CDR2 FQNEAQ come from the germline V gene. This CDR3 is built from 12 residues. As DNA, the CDR3 is TGTGCCAGCAGCCCCGAGCCGCGTAGGCAGTTCTTC. Its translation: CASSPEPRRQFF.

This clone was seen just once. The chain employs TRBV5-4 and TRBJ2-3, with 8 bases fitting TRBD2. This CDR3 has 15 residues. V lost 2 bases to trimming and J lost 3 bases; unmatched junction nucleotides: 5. CDR1 and CDR2 (germline): SGHNT, YYREEE (reference sequence). The DNA of the CDR3 is TGTGCCAGCAGCTTTCCCAGCGGGGGAACAGATACGCAGTATTTT. Translating gives CASSFPSGGTDTQYF.

The chain uses TRBV10-3 and TRBJ1-5; D unresolved. Trimming took 4 bases from V and 0 from J, leaving 10 bases between them. The CDR3 runs to 15 residues. CDR1 ENHRY and CDR2 SYGVKD come from the germline V gene. DNA of the CDR3: TGTGCCATCAGTGCAACAGAGAATAGCAATCAGCCCCAGCATTTT. It encodes CAISATENSNQPQHF.

The chain combines TRBV5-6 with TRBJ2-7, with 10 bases that match TRBD2. After removal of 2 bases from V and 2 bases from J, the junction contained 4 bases not matched to a gene. The CDR3 runs 15 residues. Germline CDR1 reads SGHDT; CDR2 reads YYEEEE. Written as DNA, the CDR3 is TGTGCCAGCAGCTTCGAACTAGCGGGGCCCTACGAGCAGTACTTC. Translated: CASSFELAGPYEQYF.

The chain carries TRBV5-1 and TRBJ2-1, with 8 bases lining up with TRBD2. Germline V gene sequence: CDR1 SGHRS, CDR2 YFSETQ. CDR3 length equals 15 residues. Germline trimming cut 2 bases from V and 6 bases from J; bases unmatched to any gene: 7. The CDR3 protein is CASSFDLGGANEQFF. The DNA for the CDR3 is TGCGCCAGCAGCTTTGATCTCGGGGGGGCCAATGAGCAGTTCTTC.

The chain employs TRBV2 and TRBJ1-1, with D possibly matching TRBD1 (6 bases). The germline V and J ends were trimmed by 6 bases and 3 bases, with 20 bases remaining between them. From germline, CDR1 is SNHLY and CDR2 FYNNEI. This CDR3 has 16 amino acids. CDR3: CASRVLRGREDTEAFF. The CDR3 DNA reads as TGTGCCAGCAGGGTTTTGCGGGGGCGGGAGGACACTGAAGCTTTCTTT.

V is TRBV12-3 or TRBV12-4 and J is TRBJ1-2; unclear D gene. Trimming removed 3 bases from V and 8 bases from J, with 13 bases in between. CDR3 length: 13 amino acids. CDR3 amino acids: CASSLVQVQGYTF. The DNA of the CDR3 is TGTGCCAGCAGTTTGGTCCAGGTCCAGGGCTACACCTTC.

A few counts support this clone. The rearrangement joins TRBV15 to TRBJ2-5; 10 bases align to TRBD2. Germline loops: CDR1 LNHNV, CDR2 YYDKDF (reference sequence). This CDR3 is 15 amino acids long. The V and J ends lost 1 base and 4 bases, in that order; junction bases with no gene match: 3. CDR3 sequence (DNA): TGTGCCACCAGCAGAGGACTAGCGGGTTTAGAGACCCAGTACTTC. It translates to CATSRGLAGLETQYF.

This chain joins TRBV12-3 or TRBV12-4 and TRBJ2-5; D possibly corresponds to TRBD2 (5 bases). Trimming cost V 3 bases and J 5 bases, with 7 bases left between them. The CDR3 is 12 amino acids. The CDR3 is CASSFTGETQYF. The DNA for the CDR3 is TGTGCCAGCAGTTTTACGGGGGAGACCCAGTACTTC.

The chain has TRBV4-2 and TRBJ2-3; 15 bases align to TRBD2. CDR3 length: 17 residues. CDR1 and CDR2 from the germline V gene are LGHNA and YNFKEQ. J lost 5 bases, V lost 2 bases, and 5 bases had no gene match. CDR3 region: CASSQSGLAGGIDTQYF. The CDR3 bases are TGTGCCAGCAGCCAATCGGGACTAGCGGGGGGCATAGATACGCAGTATTTT.

This rearrangement joins TRBV25-1 to TRBJ1-5; TRBD1 might be the D (5 bases). Germline V gene sequence: CDR1 MGHDK, CDR2 SYGVNS. The V end lost 4 bases, the J end lost 0 bases, and 10 bases lay between the germline ends. The CDR3 has 15 residues. The CDR3 DNA is TGTGCCAGCAGTGTCGGGGGGGGTAGCAATCAGCCCCAGCATTTT. Translating it yields CASSVGGGSNQPQHF.

This chain uses TRBV5-4 with TRBJ2-3, with D possibly being TRBD2 (7 bases). The CDR3 is 15 residues long. V dropped 0 bases and J dropped 4 bases, with 12 bases sitting between them. Per the germline V gene, CDR1 is SGHNT and CDR2 is YYREEE (reference sequence). The CDR3 loop reads CASSLEGGVSDTQYF. CDR3 DNA: TGTGCCAGCAGCTTGGAGGGGGGGGTTTCAGATACGCAGTATTTT.

In this sample, this clone turned up a few times. This rearrangement joins TRBV7-3 to TRBJ2-1, with D perhaps TRBD1 (5 bases). The CDR3 length is 13 residues. The germline CDR1 and CDR2 sequences are SGHTA and FQGTGA. The ends were cut back, 5 bases at V and 8 bases at J, with 13 bases in the middle. CDR3 coding DNA: TGTGCCAGCAGCCCACAGGCCGCTGATGAGCAGTTCTTC. Translating it yields CASSPQAADEQFF. The entire variable domain, with the rest obtained from reference TRBV7-3 and TRBJ2-1, is as follows: GAGVSQTPSNKVTEKGKYVELRCDPISGHTALYWYRQSLGQGPEFLIYFQGTGAADDSGLPNDRFFAVRPEGSVSTLKIQRTERGDSAVYLCASSPQAADEQFFGPGTRLTVL.

Concerning this clone itself: Germline is not matched at one junction end, which may reflect a read error. The chain combines TRBV9 with TRBJ2-7, with 9 bases that match TRBD2. The CDR3 has 12 amino acids. Germline V CDR1 and CDR2: SGDLS, YYNGEE. CDR3 sequence reads: CASSSPTSGQFF. The CDR3 DNA follows: TGTGCCAGCAGCTCTCCTACTAGCGGGCAATTCTTC.

This clone was seen only once. The chain couples TRBV19 to TRBJ1-5; possibly TRBD1 for D (5 bases). The CDR3 extends over 20 amino acids. V was shortened by 1 base and J by 3 bases, with 25 bases between the two germline ends. CDR1 and CDR2 from the germline V gene are LNHDA and SQIVND (reference sequence). The chain's CDR3 is CASSIVGTSYPLSLNQPQHF. The CDR3 coding sequence is TGTGCCAGTAGTATAGTTGGGACTAGTTATCCACTATCCCTCAATCAGCCCCAGCATTTT.

This chain connects TRBV5-4 to TRBJ2-7; D is unclear. CDR1 and CDR2 from the germline V gene are SGHNT and YYREEE (reference sequence). The CDR3 extends over 14 amino acids. Trimming pared 2 bases from V and 0 bases from J, leaving 9 bases between. The CDR3 spells CASSFWASSYEQYF. CDR3 sequence (DNA): TGTGCCAGCAGCTTTTGGGCCAGCTCCTACGAGCAGTACTTC.

The chain employs TRBV7-3 and TRBJ2-3, with D uncertain. CDR1 and CDR2 from the germline V gene are SGHTA and FQGTGA. The CDR3 length is 16 residues. The V end lost 2 bases, the J end lost 2 bases, and 14 bases lay between the germline ends. CDR3 amino acids: CASSLQSGLSTDTQYF. The DNA for the CDR3 is TGTGCCAGCAGCTTACAATCGGGTCTATCCACAGATACGCAGTATTTT.

This chain links TRBV6-4 with TRBJ2-2, with 7 bases identical to TRBD1. Trimming removed 6 bases from V and 5 bases from J; junction bases left unmatched: 9. Per the germline V gene, CDR1 is MRHNA and CDR2 is SNTAGT. The CDR3 is made up of 15 amino acids. The CDR3 spells CASSATGQFTGELFF. The CDR3 nucleotides are TGTGCCAGCAGCGCCACGGGACAGTTTACCGGGGAGCTGTTTTTT.